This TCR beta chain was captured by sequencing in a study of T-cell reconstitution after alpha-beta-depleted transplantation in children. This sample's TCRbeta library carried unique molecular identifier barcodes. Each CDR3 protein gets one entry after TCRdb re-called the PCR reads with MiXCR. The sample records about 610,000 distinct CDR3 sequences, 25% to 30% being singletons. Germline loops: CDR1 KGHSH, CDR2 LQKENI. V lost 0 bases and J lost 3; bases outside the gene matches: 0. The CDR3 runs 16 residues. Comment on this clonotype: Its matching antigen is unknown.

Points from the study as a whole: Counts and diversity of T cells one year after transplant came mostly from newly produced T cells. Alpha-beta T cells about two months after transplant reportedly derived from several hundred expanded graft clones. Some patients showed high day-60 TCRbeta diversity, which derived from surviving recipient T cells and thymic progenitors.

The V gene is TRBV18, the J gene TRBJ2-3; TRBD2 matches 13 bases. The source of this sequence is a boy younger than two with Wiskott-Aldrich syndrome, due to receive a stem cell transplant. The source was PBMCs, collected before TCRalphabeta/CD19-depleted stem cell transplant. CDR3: CASSPPGLAGTDTQYF. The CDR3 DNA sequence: TGTGCCAGCTCACCACCGGGACTAGCGGGGACAGATACGCAGTATTTT.